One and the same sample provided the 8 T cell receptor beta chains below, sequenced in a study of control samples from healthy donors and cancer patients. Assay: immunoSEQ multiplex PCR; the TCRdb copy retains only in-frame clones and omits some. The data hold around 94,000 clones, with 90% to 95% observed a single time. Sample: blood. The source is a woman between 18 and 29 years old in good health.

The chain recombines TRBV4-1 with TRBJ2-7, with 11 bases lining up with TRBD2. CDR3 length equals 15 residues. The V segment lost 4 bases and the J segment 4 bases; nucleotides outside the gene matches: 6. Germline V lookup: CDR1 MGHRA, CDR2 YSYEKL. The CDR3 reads CASSRTLAGDYEQYF. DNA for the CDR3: TGCGCCAGCAGCCGAACACTAGCGGGGGATTACGAGCAGTACTTC.

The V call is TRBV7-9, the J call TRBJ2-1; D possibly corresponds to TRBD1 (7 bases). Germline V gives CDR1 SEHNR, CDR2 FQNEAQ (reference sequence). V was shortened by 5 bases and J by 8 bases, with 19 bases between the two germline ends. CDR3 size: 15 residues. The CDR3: CASSTGAGKNDEQFF. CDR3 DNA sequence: TGTGCCAGCAGCACAGGGGCGGGAAAAAACGATGAGCAGTTCTTC. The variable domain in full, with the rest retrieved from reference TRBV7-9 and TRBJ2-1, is DTGVSQNPRHKITKRGQNVTFRCDPISEHNRLYWYRQTLGQGPEFLTYFQNEAQLEKSRLLSDRFSAERPKGSFSTLEIQRTEQGDSAMYLCASSTGAGKNDEQFFGPGTRLTVL.

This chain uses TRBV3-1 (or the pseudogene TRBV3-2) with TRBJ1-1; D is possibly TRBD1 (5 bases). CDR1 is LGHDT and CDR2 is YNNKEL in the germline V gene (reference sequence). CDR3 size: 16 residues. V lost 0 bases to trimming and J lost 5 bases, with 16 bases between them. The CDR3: CASSQDNFGALTEAFF. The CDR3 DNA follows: TGTGCCAGCAGCCAAGATAACTTCGGGGCTTTGACTGAAGCTTTCTTT.

The CDR3 DNA follows: TGTGCCAGCAGCCCACTAGCGGGGTACACAGATACGCAGTATTTT. It is translated as CASSPLAGYTDTQYF. V is TRBV7-3 and J is TRBJ2-3, with 10 bases fitting TRBD2. Trimming removed 5 bases from V and 2 bases from J; junction bases left unmatched: 4. This CDR3 region has 15 residues. Germline CDR1 and CDR2: SGHTA and FQGTGA.

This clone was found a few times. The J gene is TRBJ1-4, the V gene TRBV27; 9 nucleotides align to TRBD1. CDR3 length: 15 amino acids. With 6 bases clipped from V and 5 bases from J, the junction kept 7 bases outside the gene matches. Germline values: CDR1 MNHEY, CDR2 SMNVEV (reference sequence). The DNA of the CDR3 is TGTGCCAGCAGGACAGCGGGACAGGGAAATGAAAAACTGTTTTTT. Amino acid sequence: CASRTAGQGNEKLFF.

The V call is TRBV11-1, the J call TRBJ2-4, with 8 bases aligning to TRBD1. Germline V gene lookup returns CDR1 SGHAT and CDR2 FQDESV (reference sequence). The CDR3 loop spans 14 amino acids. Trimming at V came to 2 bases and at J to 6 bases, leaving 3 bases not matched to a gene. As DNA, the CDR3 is TGTGCCAGCAGCTTACAGGGGGCTATAAACATTCAGTACTTC. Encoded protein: CASSLQGAINIQYF.

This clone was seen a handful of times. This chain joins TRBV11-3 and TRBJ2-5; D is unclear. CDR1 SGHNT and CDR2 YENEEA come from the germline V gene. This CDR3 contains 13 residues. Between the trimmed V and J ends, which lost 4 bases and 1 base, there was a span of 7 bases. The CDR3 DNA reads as TGTGCCAGCAGCTCACTGTCCCAAGAGACCCAGTACTTC. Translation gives CASSSLSQETQYF. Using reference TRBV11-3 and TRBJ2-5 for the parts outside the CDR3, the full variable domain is EAGVVQSPRYKIIEKKQPVAFWCNPISGHNTLYWYLQNLGQGPELLIRYENEEAVDDSQLPKDRFSAERLKGVDSTLKIQPAELGDSAVYLCASSSLSQETQYFGPGTRLLVL.

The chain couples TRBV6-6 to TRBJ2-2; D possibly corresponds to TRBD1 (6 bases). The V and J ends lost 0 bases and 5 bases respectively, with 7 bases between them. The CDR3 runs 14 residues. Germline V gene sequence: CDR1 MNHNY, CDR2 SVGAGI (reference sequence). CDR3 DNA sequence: TGTGCCAGCAGTTACTCTAGGGGGACCGGGGAGCTGTTTTTT. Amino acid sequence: CASSYSRGTGELFF.